This T cell receptor beta chain was obtained from a study of shared clonotypes between healthy human individuals. Study-wide points: Clonotype sharing across donors was expected to vary with sequencing depth.

About this clone itself: Antigen unknown.

Recent acute infections and vaccinations were absent in the healthy HIV-negative adult donors. An assay was performed, and its level was deep. The genomic DNA of each subset was split evenly across several immunoSEQ plates. Generated by immunoSEQ multiplex PCR, the TCRdb table keeps only in-frame clones and is missing some. The sample has 1,400,000 or so clones, approximately 98.5% seen once. Germline V gene data show CDR1 as MNHEY and CDR2 as SMNVEV (reference sequence). The CDR3 runs to 11 residues. V lost 7 bases and J 6 bases, leaving 10 bases between the germline ends. The chain joins TRBV27 to TRBJ2-7, with D uncertain. Material: naive CD4+ T cells sorted from blood. The subset denotes: CD45RA+ positively selected. The source of this sequence is a man aged 30 to 39 in good health. The CDR3 region has the DNA TGTGCCAGCACCCTCGGTGGCGAGCAGTACTTC. This sequence encodes CASTLGGEQYF.